In this sample, the clone carrying this T cell receptor (beta chain) turned up a few times. Produced via immunoSEQ multiplex PCR; TCRdb's table is partial and in-frame only. The data show 58,000 or so clones, 70% to 90% seen once. The data stem from a study of T cell changes during pregnancy in multiple sclerosis. The CDR3 consists of 12 residues. Trimming removed 5 bases at V and 5 bases at J, with 12 bases between. Germline CDR1 is GTSNPN and CDR2 is SVGIG (reference sequence). The chain links TRBV30 to TRBJ1-1; no clear D gene. Source: CD4+ T cells from peripheral blood mononuclear cells, taken in the third trimester of pregnancy. This clonotype originated in a female donor with multiple sclerosis, enrolled in a pregnancy study. The chain's CDR3 is CAWAQTGTEAFF. The DNA of the CDR3 is TGTGCCTGGGCCCAGACGGGAACTGAAGCTTTCTTT.